These 22 T cell receptor beta chains originate from one sample sequenced in a study of OX40 agonist ivuxolimab in advanced cancers. Method: immunoSEQ multiplex PCR; TCRdb's copy keeps in-frame clones and lacks some. The sample holds 20,000 to 25,000 clones, 75% to 85% seen once. The sample in question was CD4+ or CD8+ T cells sorted from blood, obtained in a trial of the OX40 agonist ivuxolimab. These TCRs come from an adult with an advanced solid tumor such as melanoma, head and neck, liver or kidney cancer.

The genes are TRBV5-6 and TRBJ2-1; 7 bases line up with TRBD1. The trim removed 9 bases at V and 6 bases at J, leaving 12 bases unmatched. The germline CDR1 and CDR2 sequences are SGHDT and YYEEEE. This CDR3 spans 14 amino acids. CDR3 in DNA: TGTGCCATGTCGCTGAGACAGGGTAGCAATGAGCAGTTCTTC. The encoded protein is CAMSLRQGSNEQFF.

J is TRBJ2-7 and V is TRBV27; TRBD2 matches 9 bases. With V trimmed by 6 bases and J by 5 bases, 11 bases remained unmatched. The germline V gene encodes CDR1 MNHEY and CDR2 SMNVEV (reference sequence). This CDR3 has 15 amino acids. The CDR3 bases are TGTGCCAGCAGCCCCGAGTTAGCGGGAGTGGACGAGCAGTACTTC. Protein product: CASSPELAGVDEQYF.

The table lists this clone with a few counts. The chain combines TRBV2 with TRBJ2-7, with D uncertain. V lost 3 bases and J 4 bases, leaving 1 base between the germline ends. This CDR3 is built from 10 residues. Germline CDR1 SNHLY, CDR2 FYNNEI. In nucleotides, the CDR3 is TGTGCCAGCAGTGAGTACGAGCAGTACTTC. Translating gives CASSEYEQYF. The whole variable domain, remainder taken from reference TRBV2 and TRBJ2-7, is EPEVTQTPSHQVTQMGQEVILRCVPISNHLYFYWYRQILGQKVEFLVSFYNNEISEKSEIFDDQFSVERPDGSNFTLKIRSTKLEDSAMYFCASSEYEQYFGPGTRLTVT.

Comment on this clone: One junction end disagrees with the germline gene, perhaps due to a read error. This rearrangement joins TRBV7-7 to TRBJ2-2, with 8 bases identical to TRBD1. Germline V gene sequence: CDR1 SSHAT, CDR2 FNYEAQ (reference sequence). The CDR3 runs 15 residues. The CDR3 coding sequence is TGTGCTAGCAGCCCTCAGGACAGGGCCCCGGGGGAGCTGTTTTTT. Its translation: CASSPQDRAPGELFF.

As DNA, the CDR3 is TGCGCCAGCAGACGGGGGACAGGGGTGACAGATACGCAGTATTTT. Translating it yields CASRRGTGVTDTQYF. The chain uses TRBV5-1 and TRBJ2-3; 10 bases line up with TRBD1. The length of the CDR3 is 15 residues. Germline CDR1 is SGHRS and CDR2 is YFSETQ. V lost 5 bases, J lost 3 bases, and 6 bases stayed unmatched.

V and J are TRBV28 and TRBJ2-3; D could derive from TRBD1 or TRBD2 (5 bases each). CDR1 and CDR2 (germline): MDHEN, SYDVKM. Trimming removed 7 bases from V and 6 bases from J, with 17 bases in between. The length of the CDR3 is 14 residues. Here the CDR3 reads CASTLGHRRDTQYF. In nucleotides, the CDR3 is TGTGCCAGCACCCTAGGGCACAGGAGGGATACGCAGTATTTT.

The chain is built from TRBV12-5 and TRBJ1-2; D is unresolved. V lost 5 bases to trimming and J lost 3 bases, with 7 bases between them. Per germline, CDR1 LGHNT and CDR2 FRNRAP. The CDR3 spans 12 residues. The CDR3 region has the DNA TGTGCTAGTGGTGGTGAGCACTATGGCTACACCTTC. This sequence encodes CASGGEHYGYTF.

The chain recombines TRBV6-1 with TRBJ2-7, with TRBD1 as a possible D gene (6 bases). CDR1 is MNHNS, CDR2 SASEGT, per germline. Trimming stripped 1 base from V and 3 bases from J, with 10 bases between. CDR3 length equals 14 residues. CDR3 nucleotide sequence: TGTGCCAGCAGTGAAGTTAACAGGGTCTACGAGCAGTACTTC. Translating it yields CASSEVNRVYEQYF.

This sequence joins TRBV5-6 and TRBJ2-7; maybe TRBD2 (5 bases). Trimming took 6 bases from V and 2 from J, leaving 9 bases between them. Germline V CDR1 and CDR2: SGHDT, YYEEEE. The CDR3 has 12 amino acids. The CDR3 DNA is TGTGCCAGCAACGGGATTACCTACGAGCAGTACTTC. Translated, it gives CASNGITYEQYF.

The rearrangement links TRBV4-1 to TRBJ2-2; D uncertain. The ends were cut back, 0 bases at V and 9 bases at J, with 14 bases in the middle. This CDR3 spans 15 amino acids. Looked up from germline, CDR1 is MGHRA and CDR2 is YSYEKL. CDR3 amino acids: CASSQEVSQSRELFF. The CDR3 bases are TGCGCCAGCAGCCAAGAAGTCAGCCAGTCACGGGAGCTGTTTTTT.

In this sample, this clone turned up once. The CDR3 spells CASSGDSAGGRDIYEQYF. DNA of the CDR3: TGCGCCAGCAGCGGGGACAGTGCAGGGGGGCGGGATATCTACGAGCAGTACTTC. This chain uses TRBV5-1 with TRBJ2-7; D is possibly TRBD1 (7 bases). CDR3 size: 18 residues. V shed 4 bases and J shed 3 bases, with 26 bases lying between them. The germline V gene has CDR1 SGHRS and CDR2 YFSETQ.

The rearrangement joins TRBV19 to TRBJ2-1; D is undetermined. Germline lookup yields CDR1 LNHDA and CDR2 SQIVND (reference sequence). Trimming stripped 1 base from V and 5 bases from J, with 6 bases between. This CDR3 region has 13 residues. The CDR3 is CASSIGQNNEQFF. CDR3 DNA sequence: TGTGCCAGTAGTATAGGGCAGAACAATGAGCAGTTCTTC.

This chain links TRBV6-1 with TRBJ2-7, with TRBD2 as a possible D gene (5 bases). The length of the CDR3 is 13 residues. V lost 4 bases and J lost 3, with 10 bases in between. Per the germline V gene, CDR1 is MNHNS and CDR2 is SASEGT. CDR3: CASSVAGSYEQYF. CDR3 bases: TGTGCCAGCAGTGTCGCGGGCAGCTACGAGCAGTACTTC.

CDR3 nucleotide sequence: TGTGCCAGCAGCGAAGGACCGAGGAGTCAGCCCCAGCATTTT. Its protein is CASSEGPRSQPQHF. V and J are TRBV9 and TRBJ1-5; the D is unclear. Germline CDR1 is SGDLS and CDR2 is YYNGEE. This CDR3 spans 14 amino acids. V was clipped by 3 bases and J by 6 bases, with 13 bases between them.

As concerns this clone: The junction departs from the called germline gene at one end, perhaps through a read error. The chain is built from TRBV9 and TRBJ1-2; 7 bases are shared with TRBD1. The CDR3 contains 14 residues. Looked up from germline, CDR1 is SGDLS and CDR2 is YYNGEE. The CDR3 is CASTVGGQNYGYTF. In DNA form, the CDR3 reads TGTGCCAGCACCGTAGGGGGACAGAACTATGGCTACACCTTC.

The chain uses TRBV6-5 and TRBJ2-1; D is possibly TRBD1 (5 bases). The CDR3 sequence is 12 residues long. With 8 bases removed from V and 8 bases from J, the gap between germline ends came to 13 bases. The germline V gene encodes CDR1 MNHEY and CDR2 SVGAGI. The CDR3 region is CASLAGKDEQFF. The CDR3, as DNA: TGTGCCAGCCTCGCAGGGAAGGATGAGCAGTTCTTC.

The J gene is TRBJ1-2, the V gene TRBV6-6; 11 bases line up with TRBD1. Germline V gives CDR1 MNHNY, CDR2 SVGAGI (reference sequence). After removal of 4 bases from V and 7 bases from J, the junction contained 8 bases not matched to a gene. The CDR3 contains 15 residues. The CDR3 spells CASSFRTGGAGGYTF. Written as DNA, the CDR3 is TGTGCCAGCAGTTTTCGGACAGGGGGCGCAGGTGGCTACACCTTC.

This clone is categorized as medium-sized. The V call is TRBV7-3, the J call TRBJ2-7, with 9 bases fitting TRBD1. Unmatched junction bases numbered 8, after V lost 5 bases and J lost 3 bases. The CDR3 covers 15 residues. The germline gives CDR1 SGHTA, CDR2 FQGTGA. CDR3: CASSDSGQGNYEQYF. The CDR3 DNA sequence: TGTGCCAGCAGCGACTCGGGACAGGGAAACTACGAGCAGTACTTC.

The CDR3 is CAVEGEAYGYTF. The CDR3 DNA reads as TGTGCTGTCGAAGGGGAGGCCTATGGCTACACCTTC. This chain connects TRBV10-3 to TRBJ1-2; D is possibly TRBD1 (5 bases). This CDR3 region has 12 residues. Per the germline V gene, CDR1 is ENHRY and CDR2 is SYGVKD.

This clone was seen a single time. This rearrangement joins TRBV5-6 to TRBJ2-1; D is perhaps TRBD2 (6 bases). In germline, CDR1 is SGHDT, CDR2 YYEEEE. V lost 4 bases and J 10 bases, leaving 24 bases between the germline ends. The CDR3 runs to 16 residues. The CDR3 loop reads CASSPTGAGPGWEQFF. CDR3 in DNA: TGTGCCAGCAGCCCTACCGGGGCGGGGCCCGGGTGGGAGCAGTTCTTC.

Only one count was recorded for this clone. The V gene is TRBV28, the J gene TRBJ1-6; 8 bases match TRBD1. Germline loops: CDR1 MDHEN, CDR2 SYDVKM. The CDR3 has 16 residues. V lost 4 bases, J lost 2 bases, and 4 bases stayed unmatched. CDR3 loop: CASSSQQGAYNSPLHF. CDR3 coding DNA: TGTGCCAGCAGTTCCCAACAGGGGGCCTATAATTCACCCCTCCACTTT.

This sequence joins TRBV9 and TRBJ1-6; TRBD1 matches 7 bases. The CDR3 covers 14 residues. Trimming cost V 3 bases and J 8 bases; bases outside gene matches: 5. Looked up from germline, CDR1 is SGDLS and CDR2 is YYNGEE. The CDR3 sequence is CASSGHRGDSPLHF. The CDR3 nucleotides read TGTGCCAGCAGCGGACACAGGGGAGATTCACCCCTCCACTTT.